These 3 T cell receptor beta chains came from one sample sequenced in a study of cytomegalovirus exposure and HLA in healthy donors. PCR employed 60 Vbeta and 13 Jbeta primers. The protocol was immunoSEQ multiplex PCR, while the TCRdb copy is restricted to in-frame clones and leaves out a portion. The data show fewer than 85,000 clones, and the top ten clones hold roughly 15%. The sample was PBMCs. These receptors came from a man aged 50 to 60 in good health and CMV-seropositive.

The chain has TRBV6-1 and TRBJ1-6; a possible D gene is TRBD1 (6 bases). Trimming left V 7 bases short and J 7 bases short, with 14 bases between. Germline CDR1 and CDR2: MNHNS and SASEGT. The CDR3 has 14 residues. The CDR3 region is CASTMGGANSPLHF. In DNA form, the CDR3 reads TGTGCCAGCACGATGGGGGGGGCCAATTCACCCCTCCACTTT.

This sequence joins TRBV5-1 and TRBJ2-3, with D perhaps matching TRBD1 (8 bases). Germline V gives CDR1 SGHRS, CDR2 YFSETQ. This CDR3 comprises 18 residues. V lost 1 base and J lost 6, with 24 bases in between. This chain's CDR3 is CASSLSRGGQGARDTQYF. Written as DNA, the CDR3 is TGCGCCAGCAGCTTGTCCCGGGGAGGGCAGGGGGCGAGGGATACGCAGTATTTT.

This sequence joins TRBV5-5 and TRBJ1-2, with D maybe TRBD1 (6 bases). V shed 2 bases and J shed 7 bases, with 15 bases lying between them. CDR3 length equals 14 residues. Germline CDR1 is SGHKS and CDR2 is YYEKEE (reference sequence). CDR3: CASSLQGERFGYTF. In DNA form, the CDR3 reads TGTGCCAGCAGCTTACAGGGTGAAAGGTTTGGCTACACCTTC.